Each of the 13 T cell receptor beta chains below was sequenced from the same sample in a study of T cells in women clearing cervical HPV infection. Clones were sequenced by immunoSEQ multiplex PCR, and TCRdb holds only the in-frame ones, with some missing. In total, the table holds 30,000 or so clones. The specimen was blood buffy coat. These receptors were collected from a woman between 18 and 70 years old with a cervical HPV16 infection that either progressed to CIN3+ or cleared (not recorded which).

Comments on this clone: The read ends 3 residues early relative to the CDR3; the germline J gene fills the gap. J is TRBJ1-4 and V is TRBV18, with D possibly being TRBD1 (5 bases). The germline gives CDR1 KGHSH, CDR2 LQKENI. The CDR3 sequence is 17 residues long. The part of the CDR3 DNA that was read is TGTGCCAGCTCCCCCCTGGGTACTCGCTCTGGGGCCAACGTA. This encodes CASSPLGTRSGANV. The whole CDR3 is CASSPLGTRSGANVLFF.

The CDR3 loop reads CASSYSQASPLIYEQYF. The sequenced part of the CDR3 DNA is TGTGCCAGCAGTTACTCCCAAGCAAGCCCGCTTATCTACGAG. This rearrangement joins TRBV6-2 or TRBV6-3 to TRBJ2-7; D is unclear. The missing CDR3 end, 3 residues past where the read stops, is filled in from the germline J gene. The CDR3 runs to 17 residues. Trimming cost V 0 bases and J 3 bases, with 18 bases left between them. CDR1 is MNHEY and CDR2 is SVGEGT in the germline V gene.

In regard to this clone: The read halts 3 residues ahead of the CDR3 end, with the missing end drawn from the germline J gene. This chain joins TRBV7-2 and TRBJ1-1; no firm D call. The ends were cut back, 2 bases at V and 5 bases at J, with 9 bases in the middle. Germline V gives CDR1 SGHTA, CDR2 FQGNSA. The CDR3 consists of 13 residues. Here the CDR3 reads CASSLTPDTEAFF. Partial CDR3 DNA: TGTGCCAGCAGCTTAACCCCAGATACTGAA.

As concerns this clone: The DNA ends 3 residues before the CDR3 does, and the rest of the CDR3 is filled in from the germline J gene. The chain carries TRBV7-2 and TRBJ2-5; 7 nucleotides match TRBD1. This CDR3 has 13 residues. Germline V CDR1 and CDR2: SGHTA, FQGNSA. The V and J ends lost 3 bases and 5 bases, in that order; junction bases with no gene match: 3. Partial CDR3 DNA: TGTGCCAGCAGCTTCCGGGGACAGGAGACC. It yields the protein CASSFRGQET. The entire CDR3 reads CASSFRGQETQYF.

In regard to this clone: The read is 3 residues too short to cover the CDR3 end, so that end is filled in from the germline J gene. The V call is TRBV7-2, the J call TRBJ2-4, with D possibly being TRBD1 (5 bases). Trimming shortened V by 1 base and J by 6 bases, and 10 bases separated the two germline ends. This CDR3 region has 14 residues. CDR1 and CDR2 (germline): SGHTA, FQGNSA. The sequenced CDR3 bases are TGTGCCAGCAGCTTAGAACAGGAGAGAAACATT. Its translation is CASSLEQERNI. The entire CDR3 reads CASSLEQERNIQYF.

In regard to this clone: The read is 3 residues too short to cover the CDR3 end, so that end is filled in from the germline J gene. The V and J genes are TRBV12-3 or TRBV12-4 and TRBJ2-5, with 10 bases aligning to TRBD2. The ends lost 2 bases at V and 4 bases at J; junction bases unmatched: 4. The CDR3 contains 15 residues. CDR3 amino acids: CASSLSGGAPETQYF. The CDR3 bases that were read are TGTGCCAGCAGTTTAAGCGGGGGGGCCCCAGAGACC.

CDR3 DNA, as far as it was read: TGTGCCAGCTCACCATTCCCCAGGGGCGAAATTAGCAATCAGCCC. It codes for CASSPFPRGEISNQP. The complete CDR3 sequence is CASSPFPRGEISNQPQHF. The rearrangement joins TRBV18 to TRBJ1-5; a possible D gene is TRBD1 (6 bases). The CDR3 end lies 3 residues beyond the end of the read and is filled in from the germline J gene. The V end was cut by 2 bases, the J end by 0 bases, with 17 bases between. This CDR3 spans 18 amino acids. Germline lookup yields CDR1 KGHSH and CDR2 LQKENI.

Of note for this clone: The CDR3 end falls 3 residues outside the read, so it is completed with the germline J gene. The chain couples TRBV5-6 to TRBJ2-3; D gene uncertain. Trimming took 1 base from V and 2 from J, leaving 8 bases between them. This CDR3 spans 14 amino acids. The germline CDR1 and CDR2 sequences are SGHDT and YYEEEE. The CDR3 spells CASSLPTHTDTQYF. Incomplete CDR3 DNA: TGTGCCAGCAGCTTGCCTACCCACACAGATACG.

In the case of this clone: The observed sequence ends 3 residues before the CDR3 terminus, with the missing tail filled in from the germline J gene. The rearrangement uses TRBV7-6 and TRBJ2-2; the D is unclear. Per germline, CDR1 SGHVS and CDR2 FNYEAQ. The length of the CDR3 is 16 residues. V was pared by 1 base and J by 1 base, with 10 bases between. This chain's CDR3 is CASSLVQSLNTGELFF. Partial CDR3 DNA: TGTGCCAGCAGCTTAGTTCAGTCCCTGAACACCGGGGAG.

Note on this clone: Read data end 3 residues before the CDR3 end; the end is taken from the germline J gene. V gene TRBV20-1 combines with J gene TRBJ1-1, with 10 bases aligning to TRBD1. Germline CDR1 and CDR2: DFQATT and SNEGSKA (reference sequence). V lost 3 bases to trimming and J lost 5 bases; unmatched junction nucleotides: 12. This CDR3 has 16 residues. Partial CDR3 DNA: TGCAGTGCTAGCCCGCCGGGACAGGGGCAGGGGACTGAA. Its protein product is CSASPPGQGQGTE. The full-length CDR3 reads as CSASPPGQGQGTEAFF.

On this clone itself: With the read ending 3 residues before the CDR3 end, the germline J gene is used to fill in that end. This rearrangement joins TRBV5-1 to TRBJ2-5, with no clear D. This CDR3 comprises 12 residues. The V end lost 0 bases, the J end lost 4 bases, and 4 bases lay between the germline ends. Per germline, CDR1 SGHRS and CDR2 YFSETQ. CDR3 bases read: TGCGCCAGCAGCTTGGCCTCAGAGACC. It is translated as CASSLASET. The whole CDR3 protein is CASSLASETQYF.

Comment on this clone: The CDR3 end falls 3 residues outside the read, so it is completed with the germline J gene. This chain joins TRBV9 and TRBJ1-2; the D gene is possibly TRBD1 (5 bases). Germline V gene sequence: CDR1 SGDLS, CDR2 YYNGEE. This CDR3 region has 16 residues. V lost 2 bases and J 4 bases, leaving 18 bases between the germline ends. The DNA read from the CDR3 is TGTGCCAGCAGCGTCAGCGGGGGTGATACTTCCTATGGC. Translation: CASSVSGGDTSYG. The full CDR3 is CASSVSGGDTSYGYTF.

With regard to this clone: With the read ending 3 residues before the CDR3 end, the germline J gene is used to fill in that end. This chain connects TRBV20-1 to TRBJ2-3, with D tentatively TRBD2 (6 bases). Trimming removed 6 bases at V and 6 bases at J, with 22 bases between. From germline, CDR1 is DFQATT and CDR2 SNEGSKA (reference sequence). This CDR3 region has 15 residues. The covered CDR3 bases are TGCAGTGCCCCACCCCGGGAGCCGCCGGGGGATACG. This codes for CSAPPREPPGDT. The CDR3 in full is CSAPPREPPGDTQYF.